The 13 T cell receptor beta chains in this list originate from one sample, sequenced in a study of graft-versus-host responses after intestinal transplantation. The antigens of these receptors remain unknown. Sequencing used immunoSEQ multiplex PCR; TCRdb keeps in-frame clones, though not all of them. The data contain about 96,000 clones, roughly 92% of them singletons. The sequences come from unstimulated CD4+ T cells sorted from spleen or lymph node cells, collected before intestinal transplant. The source of these receptors is a human donor who received an intestinal transplant.

The chain has TRBV19 and TRBJ1-5; TRBD1 agrees at 8 bases. Germline CDR1 and CDR2: LNHDA and SQIVND (reference sequence). This CDR3 is 13 amino acids long. J gave up 7 bases and V 7 bases, and 6 bases lay outside the gene matches. DNA for the CDR3: TGTGCCAGTACCCCGGACAGGGCCCAGCCCCAGCATTTT. This codes for CASTPDRAQPQHF.

The chain carries TRBV19 and TRBJ2-1; 11 nucleotides agree with TRBD2. The CDR3 totals 17 residues. J gave up 7 bases and V 5 bases, and 13 bases lay outside the gene matches. CDR1 and CDR2 (germline): LNHDA, SQIVND (reference sequence). CDR3 nucleotide sequence: TGTGCCAGTAGTGAACCCCCTAGCGGGGGGTTTCGGAATGAGCAGTTCTTC. Translated, it gives CASSEPPSGGFRNEQFF.

This chain links TRBV7-2 with TRBJ2-7; tentatively, D is TRBD1 (5 bases). The CDR3 sequence is 12 residues long. Germline V lookup: CDR1 SGHTA, CDR2 FQGNSA. The ends were cut back, 3 bases at V and 6 bases at J, with 9 bases in the middle. CDR3 residues: CASSLGLIEQYF. Here the CDR3 DNA reads TGTGCCAGCAGCTTGGGGCTAATCGAGCAGTACTTC.

The gene calls are TRBV29-1 and TRBJ1-3; D uncertain. Trimming left V 7 bases short and J 3 bases short, with 16 bases between. In germline, CDR1 is SQVTM, CDR2 ANQGSEA. This CDR3 is built from 14 residues. CDR3 in DNA: TGCAGCGCGACACACGGCGGAGGTGGAAACACCATATATTTT. The encoded protein is CSATHGGGGNTIYF.

V usage is TRBV28 and J usage is TRBJ1-5, with D perhaps TRBD1 (5 bases). V lost 11 bases and J 4 bases, leaving 18 bases between the germline ends. Germline V CDR1 and CDR2: MDHEN, SYDVKM. There are 14 residues in the CDR3. The CDR3 reads CASVPGSGNQPQHF. The CDR3 DNA follows: TGTGCCTCGGTCCCCGGGTCAGGGAATCAGCCCCAGCATTTT.

The chain links TRBV30 to TRBJ2-1; 9 nucleotides align to TRBD2. V gave up 5 bases and J gave up 6 bases; unmatched junction bases: 5. Germline CDR1 GTSNPN, CDR2 SVGIG (reference sequence). CDR3 length: 13 residues. CDR3 sequence reads: CAWGTSMGNEQFF. CDR3 sequence (DNA): TGTGCCTGGGGGACTAGCATGGGCAATGAGCAGTTCTTC.

This clone was observed once. This rearrangement joins TRBV5-1 to TRBJ1-2, with 7 bases matching TRBD1. This CDR3 comprises 15 residues. In germline, CDR1 is SGHRS, CDR2 YFSETQ. V gave up 0 bases and J gave up 8 bases; unmatched junction bases: 10. In nucleotides, the CDR3 is TGCGCCAGCAGCTTGGGAGTAGACAGGGACTGGGGCTACACCTTC. Its translation: CASSLGVDRDWGYTF.

The CDR3, as DNA: TGTGCCAGTAGTATAGATGGACAGGGGAATTACTCACCCCTCCACTTT. Its protein product is CASSIDGQGNYSPLHF. The V call is TRBV19, the J call TRBJ1-6; 9 nucleotides align to TRBD1. Trimming at V came to 0 bases and at J to 10 bases, leaving 7 bases not matched to a gene. CDR3 length equals 16 residues. CDR1 and CDR2 from the germline V gene are LNHDA and SQIVND (reference sequence).

This chain uses TRBV6-1 with TRBJ2-7, with 13 bases aligning to TRBD2. The CDR3 sequence is 15 residues long. The junction had 2 bases not matched to a gene; V was cut back by 5 bases and J by 1 base. CDR1 and CDR2 from the germline V gene are MNHNS and SASEGT. The CDR3 loop reads CASSRTSGGSYEQYF. As DNA, the CDR3 is TGTGCCAGCAGTCGGACTAGCGGGGGTTCCTACGAGCAGTACTTC.

The chain combines TRBV5-1 with TRBJ1-1; 7 bases fit TRBD1. The CDR3 consists of 14 residues. The germline gives CDR1 SGHRS, CDR2 YFSETQ. V shed 4 bases and J 4 bases; nucleotides not matched to a gene: 7. CDR3 in DNA: TGCGCCAGCAGCGCTCCTACAGGGGCCACTGAAGCTTTCTTT. Translated: CASSAPTGATEAFF. The full variable domain, completed using reference TRBV5-1 and TRBJ1-1, is KAGVTQTPRYLIKTRGQQVTLSCSPISGHRSVSWYQQTPGQGLQFLFEYFSETQRNKGNFPGRFSGRQFSNSRSEMNVSTLELGDSALYLCASSAPTGATEAFFGQGTRLTVV.

DNA for the CDR3: TGTGCCAGCAGCTTCCCGAACCACCGGGATAATTCACCCCTCCACTTT. As protein: CASSFPNHRDNSPLHF. The chain uses TRBV7-8 and TRBJ1-6; D is unclear. V lost 3 bases to trimming and J lost 5 bases, with 14 bases between them. The CDR3 covers 16 residues. Germline assignment: CDR1 SGHVS and CDR2 FQNEAQ.

This sequence joins TRBV7-9 and TRBJ2-7; no firm D call. This CDR3 has 11 residues. Germline V CDR1 and CDR2: SEHNR, FQNEAQ (reference sequence). V was shortened by 5 bases and J by 3 bases, with 5 bases between the two germline ends. The CDR3 reads CASSINYEQYF. The DNA of the CDR3 is TGTGCCAGCAGCATAAACTACGAGCAGTACTTC.

The genes are TRBV28 and TRBJ2-7, with D possibly matching TRBD1 (5 bases). CDR3 length: 15 residues. V lost 6 bases to trimming and J lost 0 bases, with 15 bases between them. Germline-derived CDR1 and CDR2 are MDHEN and SYDVKM. Here the CDR3 reads CASRADILTSYEQYF. The CDR3 coding sequence is TGTGCCAGCAGGGCGGACATCTTAACCTCCTACGAGCAGTACTTC.